This T cell receptor (beta chain) was identified in a study of post-analysis software for immune sequencing data. Included in the TCR beta cDNA libraries were unique molecular identifiers. MiXCR, run by TCRdb on the PCR reads, gives a single entry per CDR3 protein. Of approximately 440,000 distinct CDR3 sequences in the sample, approximately 45% were seen once. Trimming removed 5 bases from V and 0 bases from J, with 14 bases in between. The CDR3 extends over 16 amino acids. In the case of this clonotype: No antigen is known for it.

General study points: Patients had higher frequencies than controls of a handful of TRBV segments, including TRBV5-6, TRBV5-1 and TRBV20-1.

Sequenced material: blood. This clonotype was obtained from a girl aged 5-17 years with multiple sclerosis. J is TRBJ1-5 and V is TRBV12-3 or TRBV12-4; D call uncertain. The CDR3 loop is CASSPLFPYSNQPQHF. The CDR3 DNA reads as TGTGCCAGCAGTCCACTGTTCCCCTATAGCAATCAGCCCCAGCATTTT.